The 32 T cell receptor beta chains in this list originate from one sample, sequenced in a study of regulatory T cells in long-lasting Graves disease. Through Arm-PCR of CDR3 regions and iRepertoire HTBI primers, TCR beta libraries were built. MiXCR was run by TCRdb on the multiplex PCR reads, yielding one entry per CDR3 protein. This table holds 200,000 to 250,000 distinct CDR3 sequences, around 18% found once. Regarding time point: newly diagnosed GD, antithyroid drugs for less than 3 months. Generation of the TCR library employed RNA extracted from PBMCs. The specimen comprised peripheral blood mononuclear cells (PBMCs), sampled at new diagnosis, from a patient treated with antithyroid drugs. These receptors were taken from a female donor with Graves disease.

There are many counts of this clonotype. The rearrangement joins TRBV7-2 to TRBJ2-1, with D unresolved. CDR1 is SGHTA, CDR2 FQGNSA, per germline. The CDR3 runs to 12 residues. Trimming cost V 2 bases and J 10 bases, with 9 bases left between them. In nucleotides, the CDR3 is TGTGCCAGCAGCTTAATATACGGCGAGCAGTTCTTC. Protein product: CASSLIYGEQFF.

The sample holds many counts of this clonotype. The chain uses TRBV9 and TRBJ2-5, with TRBD2 as a possible D gene (7 bases). The germline gives CDR1 SGDLS, CDR2 YYNGEE. V was pared by 0 bases and J by 4 bases, with 10 bases between. CDR3 length: 14 residues. CDR3: CASSVGGGRETQYF. As DNA, the CDR3 is TGTGCCAGCAGCGTAGGGGGGGGCAGAGAGACCCAGTACTTC.

The table lists this clonotype with many counts. V gene TRBV7-9 combines with J gene TRBJ2-1; D ambiguous. The CDR3 length is 13 residues. Germline V lookup: CDR1 SEHNR, CDR2 FQNEAQ (reference sequence). V dropped 5 bases and J dropped 7 bases, with 12 bases sitting between them. The CDR3 loop reads CASSPTASNEQFF. The CDR3 DNA sequence: TGTGCCAGCAGCCCGACGGCTTCGAATGAGCAGTTCTTC. Full variable domain (outside the CDR3, taken from reference TRBV7-9 and TRBJ2-1): DTGVSQNPRHKITKRGQNVTFRCDPISEHNRLYWYRQTLGQGPEFLTYFQNEAQLEKSRLLSDRFSAERPKGSFSTLEIQRTEQGDSAMYLCASSPTASNEQFFGPGTRLTVL.

This clonotype was counted ten times or more. V usage is TRBV7-2 and J usage is TRBJ1-2; 8 bases align to TRBD1. The length of the CDR3 is 15 residues. V trimming: 0 bases; J trimming: 5 bases; junction bases outside the gene matches: 5. Per germline, CDR1 SGHTA and CDR2 FQGNSA. Here the CDR3 reads CASSLASGTGYGYTF. CDR3 nucleotide sequence: TGTGCCAGCAGCTTAGCTTCGGGGACAGGATATGGCTACACCTTC.

This clonotype was counted at least ten times. The chain has TRBV15 and TRBJ1-2; D call uncertain. Trimming stripped 2 bases from V and 8 bases from J, with 12 bases between. The CDR3 runs 13 residues. From germline, CDR1 is LNHNV and CDR2 YYDKDF (reference sequence). CDR3 nucleotides: TGTGCCACCAGCAGAAGACAAGGTCAGGGCTACACCTTC. Translation gives CATSRRQGQGYTF.

This clonotype was seen repeatedly, ten times or more. DNA of the CDR3: TGCAGTGCTAGACGACAGGATTCACCCCTCCACTTT. It codes for CSARRQDSPLHF. The chain uses TRBV20-1 and TRBJ1-6, with D perhaps TRBD1 (6 bases). CDR1 and CDR2 (germline): DFQATT, SNEGSKA (reference sequence). Trimming left V 2 bases short and J 8 bases short, with 7 bases between. The CDR3 is 12 residues long.

This clonotype was detected ten times or more. The J gene is TRBJ1-2, the V gene TRBV5-6; tentatively, D is TRBD1 (5 bases). Germline CDR1 is SGHDT and CDR2 is YYEEEE. V was pared by 4 bases and J by 2 bases, with 12 bases between. The CDR3 runs to 14 residues. CDR3 DNA sequence: TGTGCCAGCAGCATTGACAGAGAGAACTATGGCTACACCTTC. Protein product: CASSIDRENYGYTF.

A single count supports this clonotype. A read error likely explains this, since a far larger clone differs by one base. This sequence joins TRBV7-2 and TRBJ1-1; D may be TRBD1 (6 bases). Germline assignment: CDR1 SGHTA and CDR2 FQGNSA. The CDR3 loop spans 14 amino acids. CDR3 nucleotides: TGTGCCAGCAGCGATGACAGGTTTCTCACTAAAGCTTTCTTT. It is translated as CASSDDRFLTKAFF. Supplemented by reference TRBV7-2 and TRBJ1-1, the full variable domain reads GAGVSQSPSNKVTEKGKDVELRCDPISGHTALYWYRQSLGQGLEFLIYFQGNSAPDKSGLPSDRFSAERTGGSVSTLTIQRTQQEDSAVYLCASSDDRFLTKAFFGQGTRLTVV.

This clonotype was detected many times. The chain combines TRBV9 with TRBJ1-2; 7 bases fit TRBD1. V shed 1 base, J shed 3 bases, and the junction held 9 bases outside the gene matches. Germline-derived CDR1 and CDR2 are SGDLS and YYNGEE. The CDR3 contains 16 residues. The CDR3 DNA sequence: TGTGCCAGCAGCGTATTTGGGACAGCCACAGACTATGGCTACACCTTC. Amino acid sequence: CASSVFGTATDYGYTF.

This clonotype has a count of ten or more. The J gene is TRBJ2-5, the V gene TRBV7-8; 9 nucleotides line up with TRBD1. The CDR3 extends over 15 amino acids. J lost 5 bases, V lost 5 bases, and 9 bases had no gene match. Germline V gene sequence: CDR1 SGHVS, CDR2 FQNEAQ. The CDR3 DNA sequence: TGTGCCAGCAGCCCAAGACAGGGGGATGGGGAGACCCAGTACTTC. This codes for CASSPRQGDGETQYF.

This clonotype was seen many times. The chain is built from TRBV11-2 and TRBJ2-1; TRBD1 or TRBD2 may be the D gene (6 bases each). This CDR3 contains 13 residues. Between the trimmed V and J ends, which lost 0 bases and 10 bases, there was a span of 10 bases. Germline-derived CDR1 and CDR2 are SGHAT and FQNNGV. The CDR3 DNA reads as TGTGCCAGCAGCTTAGAGCCGGGGGCGGAGCAGTTCTTC. Protein: CASSLEPGAEQFF.

This clonotype was observed many times. The J gene is TRBJ2-1, the V gene TRBV20-1; 10 bases agree with TRBD2. The V segment lost 0 bases and the J segment 5 bases; nucleotides outside the gene matches: 10. The CDR3 sequence is 17 residues long. Germline-derived CDR1 and CDR2 are DFQATT and SNEGSKA (reference sequence). The CDR3, as DNA: TGCAGTGCTAGAGATTCTCGGGGACTAGCGAGGGACAATGAGCAGTTCTTC. Protein product: CSARDSRGLARDNEQFF.

The table lists this clonotype with many counts. J is TRBJ2-7 and V is TRBV7-2, with D unclear. Trimming removed 7 bases from V and 3 bases from J, with 16 bases in between. CDR1 is SGHTA, CDR2 FQGNSA, per germline. The CDR3 has 14 amino acids. Here the CDR3 DNA reads TGTGCCAGCACGTCCCAGGTGGCAGTCTACGAGCAGTACTTC. This encodes CASTSQVAVYEQYF. The full variable domain, rest sourced from reference TRBV7-2 and TRBJ2-7, is GAGVSQSPSNKVTEKGKDVELRCDPISGHTALYWYRQSLGQGLEFLIYFQGNSAPDKSGLPSDRFSAERTGGSVSTLTIQRTQQEDSAVYLCASTSQVAVYEQYFGPGTRLTVT.

This clonotype was seen at least ten times. The J gene is TRBJ2-1, the V gene TRBV14; D is undetermined. V lost 0 bases and J 9 bases, leaving 6 bases between the germline ends. Germline V gene sequence: CDR1 SGHDN, CDR2 FVKESK. This CDR3 is built from 12 residues. In nucleotides, the CDR3 is TGTGCCAGCAGCCAAGATCGGCCTGAGCAGTTCTTC. Translation: CASSQDRPEQFF.

This clonotype has a count of ten or more. The rearrangement joins TRBV3-1 to TRBJ1-3; D not resolved. Germline V gives CDR1 LGHDT, CDR2 YNNKEL (reference sequence). Trimming pared 1 base from V and 0 bases from J, leaving 7 bases between. The CDR3 consists of 15 residues. CDR3: CASSQVASSGNTIYF. The CDR3 bases are TGTGCCAGCAGCCAAGTGGCCAGCTCTGGAAACACCATATATTTT.

This clonotype was detected many times. The chain carries TRBV7-9 and TRBJ1-1; D perhaps matches TRBD1 (5 bases). The CDR3 has 13 residues. Germline CDR1 and CDR2: SEHNR and FQNEAQ (reference sequence). V lost 0 bases and J 3 bases, leaving 5 bases between the germline ends. Here the CDR3 reads CASSLAGDTEAFF. CDR3 DNA sequence: TGTGCCAGCAGCTTAGCAGGGGACACTGAAGCTTTCTTT.

This clonotype came up many times. V and J are TRBV6-1 and TRBJ2-1; 12 bases map to TRBD2. Germline lookup yields CDR1 MNHNS and CDR2 SASEGT. The CDR3 has 13 amino acids. J was trimmed by 14 bases and V by 7 bases; bases with no gene match: 9. CDR3 sequence reads: CASTKGLAGIKFF. For the CDR3, the DNA is TGTGCCAGCACAAAGGGACTAGCGGGCATAAAGTTCTTC.

Many counts were recorded for this clonotype. The chain employs TRBV28 and TRBJ2-7; tentatively, D is TRBD1 (5 bases). With 7 bases removed from V and 3 bases from J, the gap between germline ends came to 13 bases. The CDR3 has 13 amino acids. Germline CDR1 reads MDHEN; CDR2 reads SYDVKM. In nucleotides, the CDR3 is TGTGCCAGCACCAAAAGGGGCCTCTACGAGCAGTACTTC. It is translated as CASTKRGLYEQYF.

Ten or more counts support this clonotype. The V call is TRBV28, the J call TRBJ2-5; D remains unclear. Germline V lookup: CDR1 MDHEN, CDR2 SYDVKM. The CDR3 totals 12 residues. Trimming removed 5 bases at V and 5 bases at J, with 9 bases between. The CDR3 DNA follows: TGTGCCAGCAGTCCCATCCTCGAGACCCAGTACTTC. The encoded protein is CASSPILETQYF.

This clonotype was seen many times. The V and J genes are TRBV2 and TRBJ1-5; 12 positions match TRBD1. This CDR3 contains 16 residues. The J segment lost 6 bases and the V segment lost 6 bases, leaving 9 bases of the junction unmatched. CDR1 is SNHLY and CDR2 is FYNNEI in the germline V gene. CDR3: CASRDTGQGAAQPQHF. As DNA, the CDR3 is TGTGCCAGCAGAGACACGGGACAGGGGGCGGCTCAGCCCCAGCATTTT.

This clonotype was observed many times. The genes are TRBV2 and TRBJ2-7, with D uncertain. Germline lookup yields CDR1 SNHLY and CDR2 FYNNEI. The V gene lost 7 bases and the J gene lost 1 base, with 8 bases spanning the gap. The CDR3 is 12 amino acids. CDR3 sequence reads: CASTALSYEQYF. CDR3 bases: TGTGCCAGCACGGCACTATCCTACGAGCAGTACTTC.

This clonotype has at least ten counts. The rearrangement joins TRBV18 to TRBJ2-7; D is undetermined. From germline, CDR1 is KGHSH and CDR2 LQKENI. This CDR3 comprises 13 residues. Trimming took off 2 bases at V and 2 bases at J, with 7 bases between the two ends. Here the CDR3 reads CASSPDWTYEQYF. CDR3 nucleotide sequence: TGTGCCAGCTCACCAGACTGGACCTACGAGCAGTACTTC.

This clonotype was counted many times. This chain links TRBV11-1 with TRBJ2-7, with D possibly matching TRBD2 (6 bases). From germline, CDR1 is SGHAT and CDR2 FQDESV (reference sequence). Trimming removed 2 bases from V and 3 bases from J, with 8 bases in between. This CDR3 has 13 residues. The CDR3 region has the DNA TGTGCCAGCAGCTTAACTAGCAGCTACGAGCAGTACTTC. This sequence encodes CASSLTSSYEQYF.

J is TRBJ2-1 and V is TRBV11-3; the D is unclear. Germline loops: CDR1 SGHNT, CDR2 YENEEA. This CDR3 is 14 amino acids long. The ends were cut back, 6 bases at V and 10 bases at J, with 19 bases in the middle. CDR3 residues: CASSSVTSRREQFF. Written as DNA, the CDR3 is TGTGCCAGCAGTTCGGTCACTTCTAGGCGAGAGCAGTTCTTC.

This clonotype was observed many times. The chain is built from TRBV20-1 and TRBJ2-7, with D perhaps matching TRBD2 (6 bases). The V end lost 0 bases, the J end lost 5 bases, and 20 bases lay between the germline ends. The CDR3 contains 16 residues. Germline V CDR1 and CDR2: DFQATT, SNEGSKA (reference sequence). This CDR3 reads CSAREVDKAGGDEQYF. CDR3 nucleotides: TGCAGTGCTAGAGAAGTGGACAAGGCCGGAGGGGACGAGCAGTACTTC.

This clonotype was seen many times. Written as DNA, the CDR3 is TGTGCCAGCAGCCCTGGGACAGGGTGGATAGATACGCAGTATTTT. Translating gives CASSPGTGWIDTQYF. V is TRBV9 and J is TRBJ2-3; 9 bases agree with TRBD1. V shed 4 bases and J 5 bases; nucleotides not matched to a gene: 8. Germline V gene sequence: CDR1 SGDLS, CDR2 YYNGEE. The CDR3 spans 15 residues.

This clonotype has more than one count but fewer than ten. This sequence joins TRBV19 and TRBJ2-1, with 10 bases aligning to TRBD2. Germline CDR1 and CDR2: LNHDA and SQIVND (reference sequence). The length of the CDR3 is 16 residues. V lost 6 bases, J lost 8 bases, and 13 bases stayed unmatched. The DNA for the CDR3 is TGTGCCAGTAGCGCAGGACTAGCGGACCCGGGGGATGAGCAGTTCTTC. This sequence encodes CASSAGLADPGDEQFF. The full variable domain, in which reference TRBV19 and TRBJ2-1 provide the parts outside the CDR3, is DGGITQSPKYLFRKEGQNVTLSCEQNLNHDAMYWYRQDPGQGLRLIYYSQIVNDFQKGDIAEGYSVSREKKESFPLTVTSAQKNPTAFYLCASSAGLADPGDEQFFGPGTRLTVL.

This clonotype showed up many times. V gene TRBV7-2 combines with J gene TRBJ2-5, with 11 bases matching TRBD2. Looked up from germline, CDR1 is SGHTA and CDR2 is FQGNSA. The CDR3 length is 15 residues. V shed 4 bases, J shed 1 base, and the junction held 2 bases outside the gene matches. The CDR3 DNA is TGTGCCAGCAGCTCCGGGACTAGCGGCCAAGAGACCCAGTACTTC. It specifies CASSSGTSGQETQYF.

Ten or more counts support this clonotype. The rearrangement links TRBV11-3 to TRBJ2-5, with 13 bases lining up with TRBD2. Germline CDR1 SGHNT, CDR2 YENEEA. The CDR3 has 20 residues. The V and J ends lost 5 bases and 2 bases, in that order; junction bases with no gene match: 17. The CDR3 nucleotides are TGTGCCAGCAGCGCACCGGGACTAGCGGGATCCAGTTACAGTCAAGAGACCCAGTACTTC. Amino acid sequence: CASSAPGLAGSSYSQETQYF.

This clonotype was counted a few times. The chain links TRBV30 to TRBJ1-5; no clear D. The germline gives CDR1 GTSNPN, CDR2 SVGIG (reference sequence). The CDR3 has 13 amino acids. V was trimmed by 0 bases and J by 7 bases, leaving 10 bases between them. The CDR3 sequence is CAWSVGVSQPQHF. The CDR3 DNA reads as TGTGCCTGGAGTGTCGGGGTTTCCCAGCCCCAGCATTTT.

About this clonotype itself: A much larger clone sits a single nucleotide away, making a read error possible. The genes are TRBV20-1 and TRBJ2-3, with 12 positions matching TRBD2. The CDR3 consists of 17 residues. V dropped 0 bases and J dropped 2; count of bases not matched to a gene: 6. Germline CDR1 and CDR2: DFQATT and SNEGSKA (reference sequence). The CDR3 here is CSARDPGLAGLTDTQYF. The CDR3 DNA is TGCAGTGCTAGAGATCCGGGACTAGCGGGTCTCACAGATACGCAGTATTTT.

At least ten counts were recorded for this clonotype. J is TRBJ1-2 and V is TRBV6-9, with D perhaps TRBD1 (6 bases). The CDR3 has 14 residues. V lost 0 bases and J 4 bases, leaving 9 bases between the germline ends. CDR1 and CDR2 from the germline V gene are MNHGY and SVAAGI. CDR3 DNA sequence: TGTGCCAGCAGTTATTCTAGGGACATCTATGGCTACACCTTC. This translates into CASSYSRDIYGYTF.